Sequencing of this T cell receptor (beta chain) was carried out in a study of OX40 agonist ivuxolimab in advanced cancers. Background on the study: Subjects had a mean age of about 65 years, with a range of roughly 20 to 80; just over 80% were male. Partial response was recorded in three patients: one hepatocellular carcinoma and two cutaneous melanoma cases.

Between the trimmed V and J ends, which lost 4 bases and 3 bases, there was a span of 13 bases. The germline V gene has CDR1 SNHLY and CDR2 FYNNEI. The CDR3 totals 14 residues. General observations from the study: Doses of 0.1 to 3.0 mg/kg were accompanied by clonal expansion of CD4+ and CD8+ blood T cells by week 6.

This clone appeared once. Its antigen is not identified. Using immunoSEQ multiplex PCR, the repertoire was profiled, and TCRdb retains in-frame clones only, with some absent. The sample holds approximately 74,000 clones, about three quarters seen once. The receptor was isolated from an adult with an advanced solid tumor such as melanoma, head and neck, liver or kidney cancer. This chain connects TRBV2 to TRBJ2-7, with D possibly being TRBD1 or TRBD2 (5 bases each). Sequencing was performed on CD4+ or CD8+ T cells sorted from blood, taken in a trial of the OX40 agonist ivuxolimab. The CDR3 DNA sequence: TGTGCCAGCAGTGTAGGGACGGGAAACTACGAGCAGTACTTC. Encoded protein: CASSVGTGNYEQYF.